This TCR beta chain appears in the sequencing data of a study of vaccination and CD4 T cells after COVID-19. Study as a whole: Six male and four female convalescents took part, two of them Hispanic. Study findings and constraints: Reactive clonotype counts went from median 21 after infection to a few dozen after vaccination, nonsignificantly.

TCRdb analysed the PCR reads with MiXCR anew, one entry per CDR3 protein. The sample lists 26,000 or so distinct CDR3 sequences; approximately 53% were seen once. Documented time point: late sampling 161 to 241 days after vaccination in three convalescent patients. About this clonotype itself: The antigen remains unidentified.

CDR3 length equals 14 residues. V lost 5 bases and J 8 bases, leaving 18 bases between the germline ends. Germline V gives CDR1 MDHEN, CDR2 SYDVKM. The chain uses TRBV28 and TRBJ1-2; tentatively, D is TRBD1 (5 bases). This specimen was CD4+ T cells from blood, taken about 7 months after SARS-CoV-2 vaccination. The sequence was collected from a human donor who had recovered from COVID-19. The chain's CDR3 is CASSMNPGWLGYTF. The CDR3 nucleotides are TGTGCCAGCAGTATGAATCCAGGGTGGTTAGGCTACACCTTC.